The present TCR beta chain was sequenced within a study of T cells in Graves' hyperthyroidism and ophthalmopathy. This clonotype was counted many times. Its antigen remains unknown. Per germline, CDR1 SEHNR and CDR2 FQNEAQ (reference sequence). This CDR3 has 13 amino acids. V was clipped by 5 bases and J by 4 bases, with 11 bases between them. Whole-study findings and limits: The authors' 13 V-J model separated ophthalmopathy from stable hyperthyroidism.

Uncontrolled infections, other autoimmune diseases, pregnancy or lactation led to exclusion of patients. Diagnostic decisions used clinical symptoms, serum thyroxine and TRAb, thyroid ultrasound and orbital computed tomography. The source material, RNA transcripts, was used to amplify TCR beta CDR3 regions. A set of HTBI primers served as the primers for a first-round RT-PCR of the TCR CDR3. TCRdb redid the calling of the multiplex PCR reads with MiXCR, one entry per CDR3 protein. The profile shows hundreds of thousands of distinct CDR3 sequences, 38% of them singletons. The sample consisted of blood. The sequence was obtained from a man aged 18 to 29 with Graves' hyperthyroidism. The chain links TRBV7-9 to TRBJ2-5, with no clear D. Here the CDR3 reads CASSPTDGETQYF. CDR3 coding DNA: TGTGCCAGCAGCCCAACGGACGGAGAGACCCAGTACTTC. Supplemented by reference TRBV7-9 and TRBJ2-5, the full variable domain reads DTGVSQNPRHKITKRGQNVTFRCDPISEHNRLYWYRQTLGQGPEFLTYFQNEAQLEKSRLLSDRFSAERPKGSFSTLEIQRTEQGDSAMYLCASSPTDGETQYFGPGTRLLVL.